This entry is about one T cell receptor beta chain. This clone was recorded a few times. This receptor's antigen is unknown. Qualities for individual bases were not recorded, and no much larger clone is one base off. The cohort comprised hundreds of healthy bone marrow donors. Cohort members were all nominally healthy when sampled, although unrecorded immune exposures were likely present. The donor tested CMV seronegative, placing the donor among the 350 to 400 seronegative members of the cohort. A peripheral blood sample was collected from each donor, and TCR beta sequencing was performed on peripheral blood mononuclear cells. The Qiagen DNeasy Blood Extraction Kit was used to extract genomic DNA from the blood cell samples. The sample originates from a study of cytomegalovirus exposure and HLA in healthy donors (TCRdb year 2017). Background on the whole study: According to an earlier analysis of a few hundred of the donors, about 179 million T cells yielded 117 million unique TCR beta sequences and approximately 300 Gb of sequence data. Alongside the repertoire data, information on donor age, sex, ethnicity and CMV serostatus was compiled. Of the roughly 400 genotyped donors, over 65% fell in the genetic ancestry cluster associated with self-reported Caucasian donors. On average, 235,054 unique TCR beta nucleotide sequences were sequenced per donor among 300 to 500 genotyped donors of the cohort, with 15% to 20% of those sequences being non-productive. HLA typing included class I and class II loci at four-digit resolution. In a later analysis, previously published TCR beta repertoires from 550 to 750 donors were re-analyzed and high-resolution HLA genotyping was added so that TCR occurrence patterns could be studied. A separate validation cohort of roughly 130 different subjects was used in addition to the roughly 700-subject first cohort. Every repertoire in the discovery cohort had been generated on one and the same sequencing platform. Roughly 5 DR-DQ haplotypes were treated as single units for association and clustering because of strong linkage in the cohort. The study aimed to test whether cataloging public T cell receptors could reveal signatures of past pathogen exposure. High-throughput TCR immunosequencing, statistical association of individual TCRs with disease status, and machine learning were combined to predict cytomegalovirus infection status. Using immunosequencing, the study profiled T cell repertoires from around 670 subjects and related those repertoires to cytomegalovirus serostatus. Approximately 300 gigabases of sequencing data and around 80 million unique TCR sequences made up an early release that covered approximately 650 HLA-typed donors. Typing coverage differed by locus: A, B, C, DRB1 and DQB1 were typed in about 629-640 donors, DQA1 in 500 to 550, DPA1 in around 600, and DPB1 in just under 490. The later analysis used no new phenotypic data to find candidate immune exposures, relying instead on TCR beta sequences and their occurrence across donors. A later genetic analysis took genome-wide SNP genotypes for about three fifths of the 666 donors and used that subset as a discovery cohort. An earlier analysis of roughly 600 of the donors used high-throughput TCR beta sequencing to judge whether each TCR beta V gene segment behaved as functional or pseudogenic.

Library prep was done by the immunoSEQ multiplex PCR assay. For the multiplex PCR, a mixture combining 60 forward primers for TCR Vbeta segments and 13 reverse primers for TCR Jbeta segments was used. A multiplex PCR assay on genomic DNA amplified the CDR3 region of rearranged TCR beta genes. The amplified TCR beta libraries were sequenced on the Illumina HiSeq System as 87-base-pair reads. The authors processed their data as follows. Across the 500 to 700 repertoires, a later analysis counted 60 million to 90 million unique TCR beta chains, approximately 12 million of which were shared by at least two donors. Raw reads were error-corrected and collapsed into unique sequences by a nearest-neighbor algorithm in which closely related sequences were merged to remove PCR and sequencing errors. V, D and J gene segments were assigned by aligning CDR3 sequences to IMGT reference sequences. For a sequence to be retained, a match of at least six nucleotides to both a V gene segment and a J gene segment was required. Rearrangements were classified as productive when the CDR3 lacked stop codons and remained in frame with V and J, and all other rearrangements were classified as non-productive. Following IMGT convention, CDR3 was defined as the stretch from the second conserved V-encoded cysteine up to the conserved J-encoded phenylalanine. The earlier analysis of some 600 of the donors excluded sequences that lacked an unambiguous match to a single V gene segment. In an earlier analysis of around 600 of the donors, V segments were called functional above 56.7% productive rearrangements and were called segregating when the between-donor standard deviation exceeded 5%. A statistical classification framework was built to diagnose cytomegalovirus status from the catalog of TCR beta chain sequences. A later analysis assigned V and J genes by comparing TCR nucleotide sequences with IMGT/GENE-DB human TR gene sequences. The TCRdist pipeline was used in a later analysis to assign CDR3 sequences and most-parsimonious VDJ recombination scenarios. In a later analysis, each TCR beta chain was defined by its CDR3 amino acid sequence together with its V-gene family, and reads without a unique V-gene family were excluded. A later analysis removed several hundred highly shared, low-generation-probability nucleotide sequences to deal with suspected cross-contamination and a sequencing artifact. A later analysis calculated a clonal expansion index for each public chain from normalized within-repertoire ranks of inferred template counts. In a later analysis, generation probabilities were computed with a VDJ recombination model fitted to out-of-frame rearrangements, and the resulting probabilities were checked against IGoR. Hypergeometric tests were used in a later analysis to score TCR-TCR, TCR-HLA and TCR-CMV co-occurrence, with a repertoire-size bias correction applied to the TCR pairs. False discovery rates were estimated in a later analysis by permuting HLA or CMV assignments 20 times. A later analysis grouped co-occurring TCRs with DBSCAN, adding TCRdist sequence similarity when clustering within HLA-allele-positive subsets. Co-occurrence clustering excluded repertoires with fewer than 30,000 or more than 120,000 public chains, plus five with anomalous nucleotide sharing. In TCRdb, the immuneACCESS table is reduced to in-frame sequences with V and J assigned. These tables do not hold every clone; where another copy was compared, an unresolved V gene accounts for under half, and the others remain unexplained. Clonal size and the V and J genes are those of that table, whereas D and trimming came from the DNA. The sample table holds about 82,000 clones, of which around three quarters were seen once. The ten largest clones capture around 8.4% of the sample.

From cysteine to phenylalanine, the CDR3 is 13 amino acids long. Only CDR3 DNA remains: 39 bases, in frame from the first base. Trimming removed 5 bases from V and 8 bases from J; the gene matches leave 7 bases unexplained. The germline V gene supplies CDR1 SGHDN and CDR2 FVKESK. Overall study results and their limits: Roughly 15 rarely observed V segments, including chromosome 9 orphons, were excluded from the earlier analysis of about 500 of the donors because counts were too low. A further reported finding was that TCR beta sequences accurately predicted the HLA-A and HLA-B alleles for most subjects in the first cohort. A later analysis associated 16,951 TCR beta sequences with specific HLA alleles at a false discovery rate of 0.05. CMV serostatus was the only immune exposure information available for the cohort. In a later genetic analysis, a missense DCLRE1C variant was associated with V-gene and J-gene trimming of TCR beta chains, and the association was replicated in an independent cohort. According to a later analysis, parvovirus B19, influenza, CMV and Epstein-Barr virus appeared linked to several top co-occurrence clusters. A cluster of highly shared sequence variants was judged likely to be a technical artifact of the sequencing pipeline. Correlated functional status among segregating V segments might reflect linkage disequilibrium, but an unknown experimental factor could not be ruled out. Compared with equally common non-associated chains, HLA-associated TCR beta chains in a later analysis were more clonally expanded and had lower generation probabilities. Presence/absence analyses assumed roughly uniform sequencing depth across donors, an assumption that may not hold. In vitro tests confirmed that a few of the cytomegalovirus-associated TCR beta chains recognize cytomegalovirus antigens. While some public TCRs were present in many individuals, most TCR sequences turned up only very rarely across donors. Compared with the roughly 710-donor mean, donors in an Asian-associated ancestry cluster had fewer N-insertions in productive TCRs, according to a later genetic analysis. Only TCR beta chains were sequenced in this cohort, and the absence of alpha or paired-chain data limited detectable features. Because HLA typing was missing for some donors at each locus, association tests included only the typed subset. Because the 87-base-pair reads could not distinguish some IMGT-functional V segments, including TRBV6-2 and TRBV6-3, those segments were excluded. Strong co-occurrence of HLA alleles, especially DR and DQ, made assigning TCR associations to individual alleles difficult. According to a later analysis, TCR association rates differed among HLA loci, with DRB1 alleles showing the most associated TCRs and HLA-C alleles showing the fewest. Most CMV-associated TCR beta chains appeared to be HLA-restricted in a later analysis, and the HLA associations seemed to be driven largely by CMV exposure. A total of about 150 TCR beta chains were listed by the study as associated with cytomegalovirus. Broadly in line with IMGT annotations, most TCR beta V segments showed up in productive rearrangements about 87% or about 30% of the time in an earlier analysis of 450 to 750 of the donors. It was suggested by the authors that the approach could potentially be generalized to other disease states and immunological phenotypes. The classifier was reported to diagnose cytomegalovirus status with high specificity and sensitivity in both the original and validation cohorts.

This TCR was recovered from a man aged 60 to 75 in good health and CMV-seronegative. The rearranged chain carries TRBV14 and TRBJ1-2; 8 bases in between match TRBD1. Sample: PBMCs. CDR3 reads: CASSGWTGRGYTF. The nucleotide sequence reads TGTGCCAGCAGCGGATGGACAGGGCGGGGCTACACCTTC.